One T cell receptor (beta chain) is described in this entry. Its cognate antigen is unknown. TCRdb's copy holds only in-frame clones and misses some; the assay was immunoSEQ multiplex PCR. This table has 75,000 to 80,000 clones, roughly 90% appearing once. This record belongs to a study of a mutant IDH1 vaccine in newly diagnosed glioma. The study, taken as a whole, reports: The vaccine induced immune responses, and these occurred in 80% to 95% of patients. Seemingly, pseudoprogression had no relation to changes in the top peripheral T cell clonotypes.

The CDR3 loop spans 12 amino acids. CDR1 is MNHEY and CDR2 is SMNVEV in the germline V gene (reference sequence). The V end lost 4 bases, the J end lost 2 bases, and 0 bases lay between the germline ends. Time point denoted: week 5, during vaccination. A single vaccine dose contained 300 ug of mutant IDH1 20-mer peptide, and topical imiquimod was used with it. The sample in question was PBMCs, obtained from a glioma patient whose treatment included an IDH1 peptide vaccine. The clonotype originates from a woman aged 50 to 65 with glioma. The chain employs TRBV27 and TRBJ1-6; D uncertain. CDR3 nucleotide sequence: TGTGCCAGCAGTTCCTATAATTCACCCCTCCACTTT. It translates to CASSSYNSPLHF.